This T cell receptor (beta chain) was sequenced in a study of shared clonotypes between healthy human individuals. Across the whole study: Donors consisted of a couple of women and a few men between 18 and 49. Study findings and constraints: The small donor group covered limited genetic and exposure diversity.

Germline-derived CDR1 and CDR2 are MDHEN and SYDVKM. This CDR3 comprises 14 residues. The ends were cut back, 10 bases at V and 5 bases at J, with 18 bases in the middle. With respect to this clone: Its antigen is undetermined.

Running of the assay took place at deep level. Assay: immunoSEQ multiplex PCR; the TCRdb copy retains only in-frame clones and omits some. Among fewer than 400,000 clones, roughly 70% were seen once, and the ten largest hold 9% to 12%. The investigators split CD4+ cells into a CD45RA+ naive subset and a CD45RA-negative memory subset. Sequenced input: memory CD4+ T cells sorted from blood. Subset meaning: CD45RA-negative fraction. V is TRBV28 and J is TRBJ1-5, with a tentative D call TRBD1 (5 bases). The TCR was taken from a young man in good health. In DNA form, the CDR3 reads TGTGCCACCCAGTTAGGGGTGGGAGATCAGCCCCAGCATTTT. Residues: CATQLGVGDQPQHF. Looking up the rest from reference TRBV28 and TRBJ1-5 gives the full variable domain: DVKVTQSSRYLVKRTGEKVFLECVQDMDHENMFWYRQDPGLGLRLIYFSYDVKMKEKGDIPEGYSVSREKKERFSLILESASTNQTSMYLCATQLGVGDQPQHFGDGTRLSIL.